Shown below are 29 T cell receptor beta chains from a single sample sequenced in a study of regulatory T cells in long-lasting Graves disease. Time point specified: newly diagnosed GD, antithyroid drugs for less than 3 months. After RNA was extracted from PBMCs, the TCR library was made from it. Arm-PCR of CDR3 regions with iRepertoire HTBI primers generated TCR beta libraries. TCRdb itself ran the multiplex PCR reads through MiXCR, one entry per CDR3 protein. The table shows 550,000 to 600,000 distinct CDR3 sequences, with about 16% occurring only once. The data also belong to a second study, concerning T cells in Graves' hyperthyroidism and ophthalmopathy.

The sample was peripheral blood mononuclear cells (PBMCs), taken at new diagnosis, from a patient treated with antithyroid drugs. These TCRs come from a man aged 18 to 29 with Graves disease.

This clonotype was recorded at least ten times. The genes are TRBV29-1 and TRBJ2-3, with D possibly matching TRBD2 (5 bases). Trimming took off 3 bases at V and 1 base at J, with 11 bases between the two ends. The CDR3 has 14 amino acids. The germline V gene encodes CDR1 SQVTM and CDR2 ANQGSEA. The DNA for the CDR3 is TGCAGCGTTGATCGGACTGGGGGCACAGATACGCAGTATTTT. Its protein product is CSVDRTGGTDTQYF.

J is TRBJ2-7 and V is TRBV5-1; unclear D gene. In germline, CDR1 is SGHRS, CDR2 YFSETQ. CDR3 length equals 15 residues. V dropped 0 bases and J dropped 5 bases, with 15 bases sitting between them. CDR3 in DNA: TGCGCCAGCAGCTTGGCGGGTCAGACTTCCCACGAGCAGTACTTC. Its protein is CASSLAGQTSHEQYF. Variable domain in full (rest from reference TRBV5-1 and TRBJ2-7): KAGVTQTPRYLIKTRGQQVTLSCSPISGHRSVSWYQQTPGQGLQFLFEYFSETQRNKGNFPGRFSGRQFSNSRSEMNVSTLELGDSALYLCASSLAGQTSHEQYFGPGTRLTVT.

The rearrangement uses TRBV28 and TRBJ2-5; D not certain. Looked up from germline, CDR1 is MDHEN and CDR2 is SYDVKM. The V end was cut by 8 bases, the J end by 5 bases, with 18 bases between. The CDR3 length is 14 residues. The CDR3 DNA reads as TGTGCCAGCGACCCCGGATCTCCGTTGGAGACCCAGTACTTC. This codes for CASDPGSPLETQYF.

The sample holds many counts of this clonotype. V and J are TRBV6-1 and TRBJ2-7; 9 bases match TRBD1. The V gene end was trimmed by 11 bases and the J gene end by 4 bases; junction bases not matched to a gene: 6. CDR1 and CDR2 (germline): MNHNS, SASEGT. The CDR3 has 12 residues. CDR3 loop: CASGQGLYEQYF. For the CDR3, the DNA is TGTGCCTCGGGACAGGGACTTTACGAGCAGTACTTC.

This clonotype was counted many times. For the CDR3, the DNA is TGTGCCAGCAGCTCCACTAGCGGGCGAGATACGCAGTATTTT. This encodes CASSSTSGRDTQYF. The gene calls are TRBV3-1 and TRBJ2-3, with 9 nucleotides matching TRBD2. Germline assignment: CDR1 LGHDT and CDR2 YNNKEL (reference sequence). Losses at the gene ends were 5 bases for V and 5 bases for J; bases not matched to a gene: 5. CDR3 length: 14 residues.

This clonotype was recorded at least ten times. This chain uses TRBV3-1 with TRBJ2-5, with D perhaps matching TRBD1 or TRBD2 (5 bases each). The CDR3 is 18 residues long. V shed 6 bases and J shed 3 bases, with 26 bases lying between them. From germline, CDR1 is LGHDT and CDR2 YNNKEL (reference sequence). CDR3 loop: CASRTIGATTYIEETQYF. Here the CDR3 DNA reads TGTGCCAGCAGAACCATCGGGGCTACCACCTACATTGAAGAGACCCAGTACTTC.

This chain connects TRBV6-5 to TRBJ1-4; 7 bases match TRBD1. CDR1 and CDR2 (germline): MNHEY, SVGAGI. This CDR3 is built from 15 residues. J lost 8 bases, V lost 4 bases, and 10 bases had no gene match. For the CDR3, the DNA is TGTGCCAGCAGTTCCCGGACAGGCAGTCGAGAAAAACTGTTTTTT. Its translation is CASSSRTGSREKLFF.

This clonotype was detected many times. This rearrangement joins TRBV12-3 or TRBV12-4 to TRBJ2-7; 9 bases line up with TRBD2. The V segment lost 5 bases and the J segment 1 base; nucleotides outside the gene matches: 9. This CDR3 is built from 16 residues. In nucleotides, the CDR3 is TGTGCCAGCAGTCCGAGGACTAGCGTGGGATCCTACGAGCAGTACTTC. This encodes CASSPRTSVGSYEQYF.

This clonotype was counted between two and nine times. The CDR3 bases are TGTGCCAGCTCACCAAACCCGGTAACGAACACCGGGGAGCTGTTTTTT. Translating gives CASSPNPVTNTGELFF. The gene calls are TRBV18 and TRBJ2-2; D gene uncertain. Per germline, CDR1 KGHSH and CDR2 LQKENI. This CDR3 spans 16 amino acids. The V end was cut by 2 bases, the J end by 0 bases, with 10 bases between.

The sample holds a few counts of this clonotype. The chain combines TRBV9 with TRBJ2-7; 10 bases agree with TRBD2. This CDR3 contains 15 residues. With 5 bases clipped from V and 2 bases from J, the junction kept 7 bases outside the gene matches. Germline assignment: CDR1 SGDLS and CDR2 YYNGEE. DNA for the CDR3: TGTGCCAGCAGTGCTTCTAGCGGGAGCCCCTACGAGCAGTACTTC. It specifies CASSASSGSPYEQYF.

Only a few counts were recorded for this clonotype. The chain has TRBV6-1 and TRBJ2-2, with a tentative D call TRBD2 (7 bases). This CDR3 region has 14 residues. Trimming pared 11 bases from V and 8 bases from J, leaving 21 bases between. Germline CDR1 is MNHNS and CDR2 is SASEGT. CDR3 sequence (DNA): TGTGCCGGGGGCTCCGGGAGCGGGACGGGGGAGCTGTTTTTT. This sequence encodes CAGGSGSGTGELFF.

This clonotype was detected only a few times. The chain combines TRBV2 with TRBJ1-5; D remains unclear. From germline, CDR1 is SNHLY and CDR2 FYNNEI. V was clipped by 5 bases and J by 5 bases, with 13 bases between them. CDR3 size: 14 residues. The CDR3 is CASSRSQWDQPQHF. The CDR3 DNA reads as TGTGCCAGCAGTCGGTCCCAATGGGATCAGCCCCAGCATTTT.

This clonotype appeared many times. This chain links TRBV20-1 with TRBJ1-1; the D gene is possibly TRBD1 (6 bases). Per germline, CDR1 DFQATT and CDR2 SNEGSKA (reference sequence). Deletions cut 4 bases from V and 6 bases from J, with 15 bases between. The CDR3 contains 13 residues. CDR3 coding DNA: TGCAGTGCTACCCCAGGGGTGCAACCTGAAGCTTTCTTT. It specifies CSATPGVQPEAFF.

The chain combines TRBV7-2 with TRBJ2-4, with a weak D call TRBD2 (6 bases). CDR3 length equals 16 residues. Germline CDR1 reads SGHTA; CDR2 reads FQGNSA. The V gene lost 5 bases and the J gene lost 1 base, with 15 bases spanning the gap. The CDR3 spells CASSPLPGVAKNIQYF. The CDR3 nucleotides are TGTGCCAGCAGCCCACTCCCGGGAGTGGCCAAAAACATTCAGTACTTC. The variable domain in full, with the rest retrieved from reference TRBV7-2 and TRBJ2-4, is GAGVSQSPSNKVTEKGKDVELRCDPISGHTALYWYRQSLGQGLEFLIYFQGNSAPDKSGLPSDRFSAERTGGSVSTLTIQRTQQEDSAVYLCASSPLPGVAKNIQYFGAGTRLSVL.

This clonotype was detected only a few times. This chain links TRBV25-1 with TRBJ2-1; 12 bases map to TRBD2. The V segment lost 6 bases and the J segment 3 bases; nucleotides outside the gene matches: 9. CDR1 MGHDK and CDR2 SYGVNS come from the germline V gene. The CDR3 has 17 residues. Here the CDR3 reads CASSRGGTSGLYNEQFF. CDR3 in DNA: TGTGCCAGCAGCCGGGGAGGGACTAGCGGGCTCTACAATGAGCAGTTCTTC. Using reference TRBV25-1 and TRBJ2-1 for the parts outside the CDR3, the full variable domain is EADIYQTPRYLVIGTGKKITLECSQTMGHDKMYWYQQDPGMELHLIHYSYGVNSTEKGDLSSESTVSRIRTEHFPLTLESARPSHTSQYLCASSRGGTSGLYNEQFFGPGTRLTVL.

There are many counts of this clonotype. The CDR3: CASGGPGRNSPLHF. CDR3 nucleotides: TGTGCCAGCGGAGGGCCAGGGCGCAATTCACCCCTCCACTTT. The chain links TRBV2 to TRBJ1-6; maybe TRBD1 (5 bases). The CDR3 length is 14 residues. Germline values: CDR1 SNHLY, CDR2 FYNNEI. Trimming removed 8 bases at V and 7 bases at J, with 15 bases between.

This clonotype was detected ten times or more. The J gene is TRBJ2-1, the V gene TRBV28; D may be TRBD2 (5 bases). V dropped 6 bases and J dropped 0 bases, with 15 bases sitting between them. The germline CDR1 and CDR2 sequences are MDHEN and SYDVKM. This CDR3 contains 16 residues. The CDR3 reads CASRTPRGSSYNEQFF. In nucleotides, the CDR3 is TGTGCCAGCAGGACCCCCCGGGGAAGCTCCTACAATGAGCAGTTCTTC.

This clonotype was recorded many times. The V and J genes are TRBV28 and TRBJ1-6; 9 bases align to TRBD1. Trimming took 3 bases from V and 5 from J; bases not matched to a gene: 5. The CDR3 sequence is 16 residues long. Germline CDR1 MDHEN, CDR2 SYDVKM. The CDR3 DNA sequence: TGTGCCAGCAGTTTCTTGGGACAGGGAAATAATTCACCCCTCCACTTT. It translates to CASSFLGQGNNSPLHF.

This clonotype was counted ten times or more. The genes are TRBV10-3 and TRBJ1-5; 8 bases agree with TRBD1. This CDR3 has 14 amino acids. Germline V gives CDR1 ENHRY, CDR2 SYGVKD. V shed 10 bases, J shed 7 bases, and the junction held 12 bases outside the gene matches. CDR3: CATEKDRVGQPQHF. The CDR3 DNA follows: TGTGCCACCGAAAAGGACAGGGTCGGGCAGCCCCAGCATTTT.

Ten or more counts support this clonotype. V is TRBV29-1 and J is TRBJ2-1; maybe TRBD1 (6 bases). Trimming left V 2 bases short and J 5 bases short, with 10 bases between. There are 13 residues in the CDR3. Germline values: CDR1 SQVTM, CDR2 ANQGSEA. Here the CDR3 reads CSVESDSDNEQFF. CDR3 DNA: TGCAGCGTTGAATCGGACAGCGACAATGAGCAGTTCTTC.

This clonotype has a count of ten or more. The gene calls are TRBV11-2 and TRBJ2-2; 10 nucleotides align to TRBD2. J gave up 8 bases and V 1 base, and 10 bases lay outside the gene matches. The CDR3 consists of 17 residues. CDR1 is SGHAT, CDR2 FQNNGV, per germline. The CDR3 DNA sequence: TGTGCCAGCAGCTTAGCCCCGGGCGCTAGCGGGAGTGGGGAGCTGTTTTTT. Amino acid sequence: CASSLAPGASGSGELFF.

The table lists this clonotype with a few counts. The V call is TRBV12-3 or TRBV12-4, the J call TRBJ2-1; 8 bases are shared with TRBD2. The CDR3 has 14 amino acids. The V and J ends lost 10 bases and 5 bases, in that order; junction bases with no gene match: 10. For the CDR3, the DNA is TGTGCCATCCCGGGGGGGGGTCCACACAATGAGCAGTTCTTC. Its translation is CAIPGGGPHNEQFF.

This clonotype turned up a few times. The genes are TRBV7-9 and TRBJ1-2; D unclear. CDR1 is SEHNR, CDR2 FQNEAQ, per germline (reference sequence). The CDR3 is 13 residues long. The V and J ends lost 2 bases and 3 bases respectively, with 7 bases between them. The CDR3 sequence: CASSLRRDYGYTF. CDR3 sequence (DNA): TGTGCCAGCAGCTTACGACGGGACTATGGCTACACCTTC.

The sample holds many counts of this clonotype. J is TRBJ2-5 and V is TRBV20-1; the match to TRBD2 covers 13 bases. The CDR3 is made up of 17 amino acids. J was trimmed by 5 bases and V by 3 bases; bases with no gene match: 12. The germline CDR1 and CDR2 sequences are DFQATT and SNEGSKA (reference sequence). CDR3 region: CSASRAPWTSGSETQYF. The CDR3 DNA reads TGCAGTGCTAGCCGGGCCCCCTGGACTAGCGGGAGTGAGACCCAGTACTTC.

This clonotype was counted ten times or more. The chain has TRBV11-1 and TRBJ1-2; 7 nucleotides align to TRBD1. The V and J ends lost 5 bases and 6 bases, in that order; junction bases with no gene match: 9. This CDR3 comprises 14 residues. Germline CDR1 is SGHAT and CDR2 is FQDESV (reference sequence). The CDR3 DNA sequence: TGTGCCAGCAGCCCGCGGGACAGCGCCGATGGCTACACCTTC. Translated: CASSPRDSADGYTF.

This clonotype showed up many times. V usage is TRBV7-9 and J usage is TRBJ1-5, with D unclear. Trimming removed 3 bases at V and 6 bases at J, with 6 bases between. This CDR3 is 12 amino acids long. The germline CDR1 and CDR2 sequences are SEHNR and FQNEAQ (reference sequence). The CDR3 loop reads CASSLGVQPQHF. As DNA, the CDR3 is TGTGCCAGCAGCTTGGGAGTTCAGCCCCAGCATTTT.

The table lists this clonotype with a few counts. The CDR3 nucleotides read TGTGCCACCAGCAGAGAAAGGGGCCACAATGAGCAGTTCTTC. Translating gives CATSRERGHNEQFF. The V and J genes are TRBV15 and TRBJ2-1; TRBD1 is a possible D gene (5 bases). Trimming removed 0 bases at V and 5 bases at J, with 8 bases between. Germline assignment: CDR1 LNHNV and CDR2 YYDKDF (reference sequence). This CDR3 region has 14 residues.

The CDR3 loop is CASGERLAGGSKETQYF. The CDR3 region has the DNA TGTGCCAGCGGAGAGAGGCTAGCGGGAGGGTCGAAGGAGACCCAGTACTTC. The J gene is TRBJ2-5, the V gene TRBV2; TRBD2 agrees at 12 bases. J gave up 5 bases and V 8 bases, and 15 bases lay outside the gene matches. This CDR3 spans 17 amino acids. Germline CDR1 is SNHLY and CDR2 is FYNNEI.

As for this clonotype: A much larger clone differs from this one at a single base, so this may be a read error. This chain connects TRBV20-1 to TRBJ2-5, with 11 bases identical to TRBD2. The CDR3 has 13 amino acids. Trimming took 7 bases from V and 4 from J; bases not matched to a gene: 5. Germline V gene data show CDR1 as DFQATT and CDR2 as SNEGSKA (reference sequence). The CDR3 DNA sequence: TGCAGTGTGGCGCTAGCGGGAGGAGAGACCCAGTACTTC. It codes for CSVALAGGETQYF.